The 5 T cell receptor beta chains below all came from one sample that was sequenced in a study of T-cell reconstitution after alpha-beta-depleted transplantation in children. Using unique molecular identifiers, the investigators prepared the TCRbeta library. TCRdb recomputed calls from the PCR reads with MiXCR, one row per CDR3 protein. Of around 370,000 distinct CDR3 sequences listed, 10% are singletons. The input for sequencing was PBMCs from the stem cell graft donor, taken from the stem cell graft. The receptor set was obtained from a human donor who donated a stem cell graft to a child with acute lymphoblastic leukemia.

V usage is TRBV5-1 and J usage is TRBJ1-1; D remains unclear. The CDR3 sequence is 15 residues long. The V and J ends lost 0 bases and 8 bases respectively, with 17 bases between them. Germline V gene sequence: CDR1 SGHRS, CDR2 YFSETQ. CDR3 in amino acids: CASSLGSGTAFEAFF. The CDR3 DNA reads TGCGCCAGCAGCTTGGGCTCGGGAACTGCATTCGAAGCTTTCTTT.

This clonotype was seen many times. This chain joins TRBV7-9 and TRBJ2-5; possible D gene TRBD2, 6 bases. Germline CDR1 reads SEHNR; CDR2 reads FQNEAQ (reference sequence). The CDR3 is 14 amino acids. The V end was cut by 3 bases, the J end by 0 bases, with 8 bases between. CDR3 sequence reads: CASSFRDYQETQYF. The DNA for the CDR3 is TGTGCCAGCAGCTTCCGGGACTACCAAGAGACCCAGTACTTC.

This clonotype was observed at least ten times. The rearrangement links TRBV5-1 to TRBJ1-1; D unclear. Germline V CDR1 and CDR2: SGHRS, YFSETQ. The CDR3 length is 13 residues. Trimming left V 3 bases short and J 0 bases short, with 6 bases between. CDR3 DNA: TGCGCCAGCAGCTCCGACCTGAACACTGAAGCTTTCTTT. It encodes CASSSDLNTEAFF. Complete variable domain (other parts from reference TRBV5-1 and TRBJ1-1): KAGVTQTPRYLIKTRGQQVTLSCSPISGHRSVSWYQQTPGQGLQFLFEYFSETQRNKGNFPGRFSGRQFSNSRSEMNVSTLELGDSALYLCASSSDLNTEAFFGQGTRLTVV.

This clonotype was seen at least ten times. The rearrangement links TRBV5-1 to TRBJ1-1, with D perhaps TRBD1 (6 bases). The CDR3 sequence is 15 residues long. Looked up from germline, CDR1 is SGHRS and CDR2 is YFSETQ. Trimming shortened V by 0 bases and J by 4 bases, and 13 bases separated the two germline ends. In DNA, the CDR3 is TGCGCCAGCAGCTTGGTAGGGGGGATCGGCACTGAAGCTTTCTTT. Translation gives CASSLVGGIGTEAFF.

V gene TRBV7-6 combines with J gene TRBJ2-1; the D gene is possibly TRBD1 (5 bases). The CDR3 runs to 17 residues. Germline CDR1 and CDR2: SGHVS and FNYEAQ. V was clipped by 0 bases and J by 0 bases, with 12 bases between them. Written as DNA, the CDR3 is TGTGCCAGCAGCTTAGCCCATTACCAGGGCTCCTACAATGAGCAGTTCTTC. It is translated as CASSLAHYQGSYNEQFF.